This T cell receptor (beta chain) appears in the sequencing data of a study of T cells in Graves' hyperthyroidism and ophthalmopathy. Patients affected by ophthalmopathy presented a Clinical Activity Score of at least 3, a NOSPECS grade of at least 4, and disease duration below 3 months. Patients were excluded because of uncontrolled infection, other autoimmune disease, pregnancy or lactation. The study based diagnoses on clinical symptoms, serum thyroxine and TRAb, thyroid ultrasound and orbital computed tomography. The PBMCs were taken from around 9.1 ml of fresh peripheral blood. Amplification targeted TCR beta CDR3 regions from RNA transcripts. Initially, a first-round RT-PCR of the TCR CDR3 employed the HTBI primer set. MiXCR, run by TCRdb on the multiplex PCR reads, gives a single entry per CDR3 protein. The sample has roughly 640,000 distinct CDR3 sequences, about 16% seen once. This CDR3 comprises 13 residues. V gave up 7 bases and J gave up 1 base, with 10 bases separating them. CDR1 and CDR2 (germline): SNHLY, FYNNEI.

This clonotype came up many times. The chain has TRBV2 and TRBJ1-1; D gene ambiguous. This TCR derives from a woman aged 40 to 49 with Graves' ophthalmopathy. The specimen was blood. The CDR3 is CASTADGNTEAFF. DNA of the CDR3: TGTGCCAGCACCGCAGACGGGAACACTGAAGCTTTCTTT.